The rows below give T cell receptor beta chains drawn from one sample of a study of T cell changes during pregnancy in multiple sclerosis. This table comes from immunoSEQ multiplex PCR, and its TCRdb copy is limited to in-frame clones, with some not included. The sample lists some 57,000 clones; about 87% were seen once. The material sequenced was peripheral blood, taken in the first trimester of pregnancy. Receptor source: a female donor in good health, enrolled as a control in a pregnancy study. Each CDR3 is given with its conserved first and last residue.

v_call	cdr3_aa
TRBV6-7	CAITRLIGQGYGYTF
TRBV30	CAWSQPGLGETQYF
TRBV4-1	CASSQGGARGGSYNEQFF
TRBV6-4	CASSDTGDRIGGYTF
TRBV5-4	CASSSEAGGLSYEQYF
TRBV7-2	CASSLVSAGDNEQFF
TRBV9	CASSVALAGVRGEQFF
TRBV4-1	CASSLIGQGYGYTF
TRBV7-2	CASSSRGNYGYTF
TRBV18	CASSFPGQSLTDTQYF
TRBV6-4	CASSRQGNTEAFF
TRBV30	CAWSGTGMGGYTF
TRBV5-5	CASSLAGASGSNTIYF
TRBV5-1	CASSPGSVNQPQHF
TRBV7-2	CASSPQGAYGYTF
TRBV7-6	CASSLGELEQYF
TRBV2	CASSEQGGSYNEQFF
TRBV15	CATSNYGGYGYTF
TRBV19	CASSMGGTRTEAFF
TRBV7-3	CASSLSPSGNTGELFF
TRBV7-2	CASSFVTEGTEAFF
TRBV30	CAWSRQGGDQPQHF
TRBV4-3	CASSQGRTGNTDTQYF
TRBV7-9	CASSFRGVDTEAFF
TRBV15	CATSRNQGRGIAYEQYF
TRBV7-3	CASSLNREGDGYTF
TRBV4-3	CASSQGLLGGPSYNEQFF
TRBV4-1	CASSQEGGGGTGELFF
TRBV20-1	CSGQLNTEAFF
TRBV19	CASSIGTGDPLYEQYF
TRBV4-2	CASSQVLGATEAFF
TRBV25-1	CASSFNYGYTF
TRBV13	CASSFSLMTANYGYTF
TRBV5-1	CASSPDRPKGPEAFF
TRBV9	CASSVAGFGYEQYF
TRBV6-6	CASSYLGVGNQPQHF
TRBV2	CASIPSRSSYNEQFF
TRBV7-9	CASSPDRAGQGFNYGYTF
TRBV4-1	CASSQDFVQVYGYTF
TRBV30	CAWSLTGNQPQHF
TRBV9	CASSAWTGQGTGELFF
TRBV5-5	CASNPTGGQSYGYTF
TRBV4-2	CASSHATGTGGNYEQYF
TRBV7-3	CASSLLAGYTDTQYF
TRBV7-2	CASSLLGGPDEQFF
TRBV5-1	CASSLFRGRSTDTQYF
TRBV7-9	CASSPDRVGYTF
TRBV27	CASRPTPGQYSNQPQHF
TRBV29-1	CSADFPGHYGYTF
TRBV6-1	CASSEGRQIYGYTF
TRBV15	CATSSGDRGYPYGYTF
TRBV6-5	CASSFKGYGANVLTF
TRBV11-1	CASLSGRGQWMNTEAFF
TRBV5-1	CASALAGVDEQFF